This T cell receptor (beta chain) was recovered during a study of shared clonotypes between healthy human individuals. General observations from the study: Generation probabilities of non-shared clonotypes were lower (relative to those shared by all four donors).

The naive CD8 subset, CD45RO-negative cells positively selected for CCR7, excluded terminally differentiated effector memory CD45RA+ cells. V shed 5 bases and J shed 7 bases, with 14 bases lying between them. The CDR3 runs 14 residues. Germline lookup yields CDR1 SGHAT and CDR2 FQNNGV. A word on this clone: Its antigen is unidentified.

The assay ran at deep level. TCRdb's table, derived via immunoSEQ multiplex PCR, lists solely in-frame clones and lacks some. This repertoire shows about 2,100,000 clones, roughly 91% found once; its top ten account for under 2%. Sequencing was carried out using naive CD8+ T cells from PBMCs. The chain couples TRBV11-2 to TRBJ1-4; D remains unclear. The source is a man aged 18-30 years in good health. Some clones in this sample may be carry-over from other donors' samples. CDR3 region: CASSPPARGEKLFF. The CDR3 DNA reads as TGTGCCAGCAGCCCCCCAGCACGCGGTGAAAAACTGTTTTTT.